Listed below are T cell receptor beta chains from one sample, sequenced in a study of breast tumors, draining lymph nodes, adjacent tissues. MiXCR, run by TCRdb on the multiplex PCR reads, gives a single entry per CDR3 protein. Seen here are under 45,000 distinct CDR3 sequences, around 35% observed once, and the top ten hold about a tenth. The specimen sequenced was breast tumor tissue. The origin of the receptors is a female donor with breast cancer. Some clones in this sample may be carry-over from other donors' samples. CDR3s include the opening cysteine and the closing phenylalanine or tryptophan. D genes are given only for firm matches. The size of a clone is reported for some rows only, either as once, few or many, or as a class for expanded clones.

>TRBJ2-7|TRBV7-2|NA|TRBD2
TGTGCCAGCAGCCTAGGGACTAGCGGGAGAGGGTACTACGAGCAGTACTTC
CASSLGTSGRGYYEQYF
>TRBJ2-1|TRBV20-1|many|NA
TGCAGTGCTGACTTCCGGCGTGGCAATGAGCAGTTCTTC
CSADFRRGNEQFF
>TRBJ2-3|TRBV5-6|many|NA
TGTGCCAGCAGCTTTGGTGCTAGCACAGATACGCAGTATTTT
CASSFGASTDTQYF
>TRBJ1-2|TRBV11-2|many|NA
TGTGCCAGCAGTCTTGGGAAGACCGGACCGGGGGGGAGTGGCTACACCTTC
CASSLGKTGPGGSGYTF
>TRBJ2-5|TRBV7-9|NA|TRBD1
TGTGCCAGCAGCGTACAGGGGACGGCAAAAGAGACCCAGTACTTC
CASSVQGTAKETQYF
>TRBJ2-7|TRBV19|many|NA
TGTGCCAGTAGCTCGTCGACTGTCTACGAGCAGTACTTC
CASSSSTVYEQYF
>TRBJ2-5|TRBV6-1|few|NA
TGTGCCAGCAGTGAAGCGTGGCAGGTTGAGACCCAGGACTTC
CASSEAWQVETQDF
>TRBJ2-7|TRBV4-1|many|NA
TGCGCCAGCAGCCAGGAGGGACAAGGGAGGAACGAGCAGTACTTC
CASSQEGQGRNEQYF
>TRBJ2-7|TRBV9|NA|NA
TGTGCCAGCAGCGTAGGAGGGGCCGGAAGGGGGTACGAGCAGTACTTC
CASSVGGAGRGYEQYF
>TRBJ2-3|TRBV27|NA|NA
TGTGCCAGCAGTGGGTGGAGTGGCACAGATACGCAGTATTTT
CASSGWSGTDTQYF
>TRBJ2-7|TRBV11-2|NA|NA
TGTGCCAGCAGCTTAGATCTACAGGGTAGATACGAGCAGTACTTC
CASSLDLQGRYEQYF
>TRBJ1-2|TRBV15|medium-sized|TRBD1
TGTGCCACCAGCAGTAGGACAGGGGGAATCTATGGCTACACCTTC
CATSSRTGGIYGYTF
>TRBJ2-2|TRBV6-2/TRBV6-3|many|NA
TGTGCCAGCAGACGACAGGAGAACACCGGGGAGCTGTTTTTT
CASRRQENTGELFF
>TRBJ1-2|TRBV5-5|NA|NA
TGTGCCAGCAGCTGGGGCGGGACGGCGATCTATGGCTACACCTTC
CASSWGGTAIYGYTF
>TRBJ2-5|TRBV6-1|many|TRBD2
TGTGCCAGCAGGACTAGCGGGCAAGAGACCCAGTACTTC
CASRTSGQETQYF
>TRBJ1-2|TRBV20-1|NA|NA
TGCAGTGCTAGAGACGCCGGTGCTCGGTACACCTTC
CSARDAGARYTF
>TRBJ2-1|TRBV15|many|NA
TGTGCCACCAGCAGAGGGACGGAGGAGTACAATGAGCAGTTCTTC
CATSRGTEEYNEQFF
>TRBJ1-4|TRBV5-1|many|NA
TGCGCCAGCAGCACCCGGGGGGGACCGGATGAAAAACTGTTTTTT
CASSTRGGPDEKLFF
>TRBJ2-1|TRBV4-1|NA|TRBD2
TGCGCCAGCAGCCATGCCGGGACTAGCGGGTTCAATGAGCAGTTCTTC
CASSHAGTSGFNEQFF
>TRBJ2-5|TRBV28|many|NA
TGTGCCAGCCGACCATGGAGGACGGGAGAGGAGACCCAGTACTTC
CASRPWRTGEETQYF
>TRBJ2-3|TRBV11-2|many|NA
TGTGCCAGCAGTTTACGGACCTCGGGGGGCACAGATACGCAGTATTTT
CASSLRTSGGTDTQYF
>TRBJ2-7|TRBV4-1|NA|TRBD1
TGCGCCAGCGCTGTGGTAACAGGGGGTCAATACGAGCAGTACTTC
CASAVVTGGQYEQYF
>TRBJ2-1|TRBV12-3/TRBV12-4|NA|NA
TGTGCCAGCAGCCGCTCGGAGACATCCCTTCTGAGCAATGAGCAGTTCTTC
CASSRSETSLLSNEQFF
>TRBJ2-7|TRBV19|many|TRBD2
TGTGCCAGTAGTCCTAGCGGGGACTCCTACGAGCAGTACTTC
CASSPSGDSYEQYF
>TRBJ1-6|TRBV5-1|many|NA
TGCGCCAGCAGCTCACACGGACAGCTAAATTCACCCCTCCACTTT
CASSSHGQLNSPLHF
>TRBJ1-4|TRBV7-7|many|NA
TGTGCTAGCAGCTTACCCAGGGTTAATGAAAAACTGTTTTTT
CASSLPRVNEKLFF
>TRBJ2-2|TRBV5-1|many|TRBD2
TGCGCCAGCAGCTTGGGAGGGACTAGCGGGACAACCGGGGAGCTGTTTTTT
CASSLGGTSGTTGELFF
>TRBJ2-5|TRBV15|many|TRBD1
TGTGCCACCAGCGGGGGACAGGGGATAAGGGGAGAGACCCAGTACTTC
CATSGGQGIRGETQYF
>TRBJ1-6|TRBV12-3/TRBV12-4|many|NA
TGTGCCAGCAGGTTTGATGGAGATAATTCACCCCTCCACTTT
CASRFDGDNSPLHF
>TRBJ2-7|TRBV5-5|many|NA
TGTGCCAGCAGCTCCCCGCCCGGTTACGAGCAGTACTTC
CASSSPPGYEQYF
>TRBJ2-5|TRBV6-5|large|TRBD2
TGTGCCACCCGGACTAGCGGGAGGGAGACCCAGTACTTC
CATRTSGRETQYF
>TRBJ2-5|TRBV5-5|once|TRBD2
TGTGCCAGCAGCATAAGACTAGCGGGAACGCAATTGGAGACCCAGTACTTC
CASSIRLAGTQLETQYF
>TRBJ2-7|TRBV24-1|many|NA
TGTGCCACCAGTGACCCCTCCAACCCCTACGAGCAGTACTTC
CATSDPSNPYEQYF
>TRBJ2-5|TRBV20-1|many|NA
TGCAGTGCTAGAGCGCCCTGGACTGGGCAAGAGACCCAGTACTTC
CSARAPWTGQETQYF
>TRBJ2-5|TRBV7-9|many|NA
TGTGCCAGCAGCTTACGGCTCCCAGAGACCCAGTACTTC
CASSLRLPETQYF
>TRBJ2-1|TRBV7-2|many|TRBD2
TGTGCCAGCAGCAAGACTAGCGGGAGGGTTAATGAGCAGTTCTTC
CASSKTSGRVNEQFF
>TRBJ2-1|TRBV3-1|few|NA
TGTGCCAGCAGCCAAGTTCGGACGGGTGAGCAGTTCTTC
CASSQVRTGEQFF
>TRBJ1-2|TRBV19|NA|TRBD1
TGTGCCAGTCACGACAGGGGGCATGGCTACACCTTC
CASHDRGHGYTF
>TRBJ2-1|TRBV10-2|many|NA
TGCGCCAGCACCGATAGTAGCCCCCTCAATGAGCAGTTCTTC
CASTDSSPLNEQFF
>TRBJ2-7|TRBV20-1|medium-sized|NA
TGCAGTGCCTCCGGGTCATTGGAATACGAGCAGTACTTC
CSASGSLEYEQYF
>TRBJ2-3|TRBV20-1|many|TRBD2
TGCAGTGCTAGGGTTTCCGGGCGGGAGTGGTCAGATACGCAGTATTTT
CSARVSGREWSDTQYF
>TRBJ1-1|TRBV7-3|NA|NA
TGTGCCAGCAGCTTAACGGGAGGAGGGGGTATCAGCGCTGAAGCTTTCTTT
CASSLTGGGGISAEAFF
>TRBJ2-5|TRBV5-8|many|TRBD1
TGTGCCAGCAGCGTGAGACAGGGGGAGACCCAGTACTTC
CASSVRQGETQYF